The next 12 T cell receptor beta chains were all read from a single sample in a study of beta chain features in type 1 diabetes. General study findings and limits: All four CD4+ subsets from Type 1 diabetes patients carried moderately but significantly shorter TCRB CDR3s.

Investigators reverse transcribed all isolated RNA, so they sequenced expressed TCRB transcripts. Data came from immunoSEQ multiplex PCR; TCRdb stores just in-frame clones and leaves some out. The sample consists of 120,000 or so clones, roughly 17% of them appearing once. Their target antigens are unknown. The sample was central memory CD4+ T cells from blood. These receptors were taken from a man younger than 35 with type 1 diabetes.

The chain links TRBV4-3 to TRBJ2-5; 10 positions agree with TRBD1. The germline V gene encodes CDR1 LGHNA and CDR2 YSLEER. The CDR3 runs to 16 residues. J was trimmed by 2 bases and V by 1 base; bases with no gene match: 4. The CDR3 is CASSQGDRGGQETQYF. For the CDR3, the DNA is TGCGCCAGCAGCCAAGGGGACAGGGGTGGACAAGAGACCCAGTACTTC.

The sample holds a few counts of this clone. The rearrangement links TRBV5-6 to TRBJ2-7; D is uncertain. CDR3 size: 15 residues. V lost 5 bases and J 0 bases, leaving 15 bases between the germline ends. Germline lookup yields CDR1 SGHDT and CDR2 YYEEEE. The chain's CDR3 is CASSLIGSSSYEQYF. The CDR3 region has the DNA TGTGCCAGCAGTCTTATCGGAAGCAGCTCCTACGAGCAGTACTTC.

The CDR3 DNA reads TGTGCCAGCAGCCAAGGGCCCCTTAGCGGGGGGTCCTCCTACGAGCAGTACTTC. This codes for CASSQGPLSGGSSYEQYF. The chain joins TRBV4-2 to TRBJ2-7; 10 nucleotides line up with TRBD2. The CDR3 consists of 18 residues. The ends lost 1 base at V and 0 bases at J; junction bases unmatched: 9. Germline V gene lookup returns CDR1 LGHNA and CDR2 YNFKEQ.

This sequence joins TRBV5-4 and TRBJ1-1; 9 bases map to TRBD1. V dropped 4 bases and J dropped 1; count of bases not matched to a gene: 8. Per germline, CDR1 SGHNT and CDR2 YYREEE (reference sequence). The CDR3 is 16 residues long. The CDR3 region has the DNA TGTGCCAGCAGCCGGGGACAGGGAACTTGGAACACTGAAGCTTTCTTT. Its translation: CASSRGQGTWNTEAFF.

The rearrangement uses TRBV28 and TRBJ2-2, with D possibly matching TRBD2 (6 bases). The CDR3 loop spans 16 amino acids. V gave up 4 bases and J gave up 6 bases, with 18 bases separating them. Germline V gene data show CDR1 as MDHEN and CDR2 as SYDVKM. CDR3 region: CASSSSLGSVAGELFF. The CDR3 DNA sequence: TGTGCCAGCAGTTCCTCCCTCGGGAGTGTGGCCGGGGAGCTGTTTTTT.

The J gene is TRBJ1-1, the V gene TRBV2; a weak D match, TRBD1 (5 bases). With 4 bases removed from V and 3 bases from J, the gap between germline ends came to 15 bases. The germline V gene has CDR1 SNHLY and CDR2 FYNNEI. The length of the CDR3 is 15 residues. The CDR3 DNA follows: TGTGCCAGCAGTGCAGAGACAGTGAGAGACACTGAAGCTTTCTTT. This translates into CASSAETVRDTEAFF.

This clone was seen at least ten times. CDR3 coding DNA: TGTGCCAGCAGCTTTAGCGGCCAAGAGACCCAGTACTTC. As protein: CASSFSGQETQYF. The chain has TRBV7-2 and TRBJ2-5, with a possible D match to TRBD2 (6 bases). Germline V lookup: CDR1 SGHTA, CDR2 FQGNSA. The CDR3 extends over 13 amino acids. Trimming left V 3 bases short and J 1 base short, with 6 bases between.

By share of the sample, this clone is medium-sized. CDR3 in DNA: TGCAGCGGTGGGACAGGAGGCTACACCTTC. This codes for CSGGTGGYTF. V gene TRBV29-1 combines with J gene TRBJ1-2; 8 positions agree with TRBD1. With V trimmed by 7 bases and J by 8 bases, 3 bases remained unmatched. The CDR3 sequence is 10 residues long. Looked up from germline, CDR1 is SQVTM and CDR2 is ANQGSEA.

This chain connects TRBV7-2 to TRBJ2-6; D is unresolved. Germline values: CDR1 SGHTA, CDR2 FQGNSA. V lost 4 bases to trimming and J lost 0 bases, with 13 bases between them. This CDR3 has 17 residues. The CDR3 DNA reads TGTGCCAGCAGCTCCGACACGATCGGCTCTGGGGCCAACGTCCTGACTTTC. This encodes CASSSDTIGSGANVLTF.

This clone was recorded a few times. Its ends do not fully match the called genes, so a read error is possible. This CDR3 reads CASSLGQGTYNEQFF. In nucleotides, the CDR3 is TGTGCTAGCAGCCTAGGACAGGGAACGTACAATGAGCAGTTCTTC. The chain links TRBV7-7 to TRBJ2-1, with 8 bases aligning to TRBD1. The CDR3 extends over 15 amino acids. Germline V gives CDR1 SSHAT, CDR2 FNYEAQ (reference sequence).

The rearrangement joins TRBV18 to TRBJ1-2, with a possible D match to TRBD1 (5 bases). The germline gives CDR1 KGHSH, CDR2 LQKENI. The V end lost 5 bases, the J end lost 0 bases, and 13 bases lay between the germline ends. The CDR3 is made up of 15 amino acids. CDR3 coding DNA: TGTGCCAGCTCAACTACAGGCGACCCTAACTATGGCTACACCTTC. Residues: CASSTTGDPNYGYTF.

This clone showed up just a few times. The CDR3 spells CAWSDTVLNYGYTF. The CDR3 region has the DNA TGTGCCTGGAGTGATACAGTCCTAAACTATGGCTACACCTTC. The rearrangement joins TRBV30 to TRBJ1-2, with D hard to call. CDR3 length: 14 amino acids. CDR1 GTSNPN and CDR2 SVGIG come from the germline V gene (reference sequence). Deletions cut 1 base from V and 2 bases from J, with 11 bases between.